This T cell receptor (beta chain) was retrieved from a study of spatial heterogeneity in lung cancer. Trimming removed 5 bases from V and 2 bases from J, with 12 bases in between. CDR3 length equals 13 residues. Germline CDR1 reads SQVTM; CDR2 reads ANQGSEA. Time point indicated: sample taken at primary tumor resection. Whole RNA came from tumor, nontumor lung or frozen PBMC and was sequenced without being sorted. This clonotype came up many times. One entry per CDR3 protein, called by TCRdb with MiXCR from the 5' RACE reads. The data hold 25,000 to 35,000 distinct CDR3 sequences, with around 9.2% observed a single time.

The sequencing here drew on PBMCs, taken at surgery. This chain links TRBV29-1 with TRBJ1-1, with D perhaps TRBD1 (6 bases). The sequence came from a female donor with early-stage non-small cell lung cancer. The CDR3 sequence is CSVHWGLNTEAFF. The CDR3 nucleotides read TGCAGCGTTCATTGGGGGCTCAACACTGAAGCTTTCTTT.